This T cell receptor beta chain was found in a study of beta chain features in type 1 diabetes. For the study at large: Researchers looked at approximately 110,000,000 sorted cells across all samples. Study results and limitations: Moderate but significant shortening of TCRB CDR3s was recorded in all four CD4+ subsets from Type 1 diabetes patients.

This clone was seen more than once but under ten times. What it binds is not known. The entirety of the isolated RNA underwent reverse transcription, so expressed TCRB transcripts were sequenced. Here immunoSEQ multiplex PCR was the method, and the copy in TCRdb shows in-frame clones only, minus some. The data show some 350,000 clones, over 8.5% seen once. The germline CDR1 and CDR2 sequences are SGHNT and YYREEE (reference sequence). CDR3 length: 14 amino acids. With 4 bases clipped from V and 6 bases from J, the junction kept 4 bases outside the gene matches. J is TRBJ2-3 and V is TRBV5-4, with TRBD1 matching over 11 bases. This sequence was found in a man aged 30 to 39 with type 1 diabetes. Sequencing was done on a sample of central memory CD4+ T cells from blood. The CDR3 spells CASSRGQGVDTQYF. As DNA, the CDR3 is TGTGCCAGCAGCAGGGGACAGGGGGTTGATACGCAGTATTTT.